This T cell receptor (beta chain) was observed in a study of T cells expressing NK-cell markers. From the 5' RACE reads, TCRdb lists one entry per CDR3 protein and no DNA. This table lists approximately 150,000 distinct CDR3 sequences. Germline CDR1 and CDR2: ENHRY and SYGVKD. The CDR3 has 14 amino acids. The chain has TRBV10-3 and TRBJ2-7; TCRdb indicates TRBD1, and absent DNA this call remains unverified. The sequenced sample was blood T cells: a sorted CD56 or NKG2C T cell subset, CD4+ or CD8+ T cells, or bulk PBMC T cells (not recorded which). This TCR was recovered from a woman aged 18-69 years in good health. CDR3 protein: CAIRRTTGAYEQYF.